The rows below give T cell receptor beta chains drawn from one sample of a study of T cell responses to AZD1222 COVID-19 vaccine. Produced via immunoSEQ multiplex PCR; TCRdb's table is partial and in-frame only. The sample carries 100,000 to 110,000 clones, roughly 89% recorded once. The material was peripheral blood, obtained on day 0 of AZD1222 vaccination. These receptors came from an adult in good health. The conserved cysteine and the conserved F or W are not part of the CDR3 here.

>TRBV27
ASSPDRVQGAQH
>TRBV10-1
ASSESETDMNTEAF
>TRBV10-3
AISEQGQGNTEAF
>TRBV19
ASSPGTARSLNSPLH
>TRBV10-3
AIRGSNTEAF
>TRBV7-2
ASSFQAGGEETQY
>TRBV7-3
ASSSKAGNTIY
>TRBV6-6
ASSSAQGAGSEQY
>TRBV1
TSSLQGLSGNTIY
>TRBV4-1
ASSQERVGNQPQH
>TRBV11-3
ASSHRTGWNTEAF
>TRBV6-5
ASSSAGQHLAF
>TRBV5-1
ASSFSTGEQY
>TRBV18
ASSPPSGSSLGKSYEQY
>TRBV11-2
ATRTGGLYEQY
>TRBV28
ASTGTGWTEAF
>TRBV18
ASSPALEETQY